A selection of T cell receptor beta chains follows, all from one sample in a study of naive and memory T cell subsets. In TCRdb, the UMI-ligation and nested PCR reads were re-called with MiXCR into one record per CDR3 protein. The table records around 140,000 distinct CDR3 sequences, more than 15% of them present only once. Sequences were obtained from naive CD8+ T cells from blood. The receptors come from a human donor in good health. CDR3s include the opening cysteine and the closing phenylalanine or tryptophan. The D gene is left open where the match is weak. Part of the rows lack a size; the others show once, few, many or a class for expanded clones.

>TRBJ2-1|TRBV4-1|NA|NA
CASSQETPAEQFF
TGCGCCAGCAGCCAAGAGACCCCGGCGGAGCAGTTCTTC
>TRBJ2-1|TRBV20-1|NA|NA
CSASLWLASSYNEQFF
TGCAGTGCTAGTCTTTGGCTAGCGAGCTCCTACAATGAGCAGTTCTTC
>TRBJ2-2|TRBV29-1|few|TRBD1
CSVGQGNTGELFF
TGCAGCGTTGGACAGGGTAACACCGGGGAGCTGTTTTTT
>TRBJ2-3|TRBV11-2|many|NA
CASSPQSAEIISDTQYF
TGTGCCAGCAGCCCGCAGTCGGCGGAAATTATATCAGATACGCAGTATTTT
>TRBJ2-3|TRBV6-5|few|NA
CASSRDGLIDTQYF
TGTGCCAGCAGCCGGGACGGATTGATAGATACGCAGTATTTT
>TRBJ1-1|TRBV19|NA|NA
CASSIDSFSGEDTEAFF
TGTGCCAGTAGTATAGACTCCTTCTCGGGGGAGGATACTGAAGCTTTCTTT
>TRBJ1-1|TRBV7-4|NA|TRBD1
CASSLGPYRGSTEAFF
TGTGCCAGCAGCTTAGGGCCCTACAGGGGGAGCACTGAAGCTTTCTTT
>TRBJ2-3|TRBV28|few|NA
CASSFGRGRDPDTQYF
TGTGCCAGCAGTTTCGGGCGCGGCAGGGATCCAGATACGCAGTATTTT
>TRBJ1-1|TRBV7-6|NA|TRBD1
CASSLQGARTEAFF
TGTGCCAGCAGCTTACAGGGGGCTCGCACTGAAGCTTTCTTT
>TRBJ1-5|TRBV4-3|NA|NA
CASSPGQFSNQPQHF
TGCGCCAGCAGCCCGGGACAATTTAGCAATCAGCCCCAGCATTTT
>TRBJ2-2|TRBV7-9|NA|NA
CASSPAQGNTGELFF
TGTGCCAGCAGCCCGGCGCAGGGGAACACCGGGGAGCTGTTTTTT
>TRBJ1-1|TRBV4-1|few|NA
CASSQEDSTGRAAFF
TGCGCCAGCAGCCAGGAAGACTCTACAGGGAGAGCGGCTTTCTTT
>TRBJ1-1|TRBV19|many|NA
CASSRGNTEAFF
TGTGCCAGTAGCAGGGGGAACACTGAAGCTTTCTTT
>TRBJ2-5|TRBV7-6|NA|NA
CASSLPLKTQYF
TGTGCCAGCAGCTTACCTCTAAAGACCCAGTACTTC
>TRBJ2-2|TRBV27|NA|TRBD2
CASSSGLAGATGELFF
TGTGCCAGCAGTTCGGGACTAGCGGGAGCGACCGGGGAGCTGTTTTTT
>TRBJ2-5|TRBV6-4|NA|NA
CASSVLPVRQETQYF
TGTGCCAGCAGTGTACTTCCAGTCAGACAAGAGACCCAGTACTTC
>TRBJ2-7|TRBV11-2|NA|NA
CASSQVTGSYEQYF
TGTGCCAGCAGCCAAGTCACAGGGTCCTACGAGCAGTACTTC
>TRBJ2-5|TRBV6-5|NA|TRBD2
CASSPHPSGTETQYF
TGTGCCAGCAGCCCCCACCCTAGCGGGACAGAGACCCAGTACTTC
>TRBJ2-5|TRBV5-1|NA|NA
CASSSWDWRTSETQYF
TGCGCCAGCAGCTCCTGGGACTGGCGGACCTCCGAGACCCAGTACTTC
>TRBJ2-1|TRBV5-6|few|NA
CASSLGDSLSDNEQFF
TGTGCCAGCAGCTTGGGGGACTCCCTGAGTGACAATGAGCAGTTCTTC
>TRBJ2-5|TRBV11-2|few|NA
CASSPLAYQETQYF
TGTGCCAGCAGCCCGCTAGCGTACCAAGAGACCCAGTACTTC
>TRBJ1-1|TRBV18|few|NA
CASSPPGPATNTEAFF
TGTGCCAGCTCACCACCCGGTCCGGCGACTAACACTGAAGCTTTCTTT
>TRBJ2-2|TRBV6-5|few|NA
CASSYSWLTGELFF
TGTGCCAGCAGTTACTCCTGGTTGACCGGGGAGCTGTTTTTT
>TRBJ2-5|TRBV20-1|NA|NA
CSARDGAQYF
TGCAGTGCTAGAGATGGGGCCCAGTACTTC
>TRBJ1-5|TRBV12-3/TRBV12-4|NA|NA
CASSSDRFNQPQHF
TGTGCCAGCAGTTCGGACAGATTCAATCAGCCCCAGCATTTT
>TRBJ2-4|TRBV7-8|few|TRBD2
CASSTGTSGSGDIQYF
TGTGCCAGCAGCACCGGGACTAGCGGGAGTGGGGACATTCAGTACTTC
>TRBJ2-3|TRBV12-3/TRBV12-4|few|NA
CASSSTGPSTDTQYF
TGTGCCAGCAGTTCCACGGGGCCTAGCACAGATACGCAGTATTTT
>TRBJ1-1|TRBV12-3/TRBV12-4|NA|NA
CASSWGVAEAFF
TGTGCCAGCAGTTGGGGGGTCGCTGAAGCTTTCTTT
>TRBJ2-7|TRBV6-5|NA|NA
CASSGGSAEQYF
TGTGCCAGCAGTGGTGGGTCTGCCGAGCAGTACTTC
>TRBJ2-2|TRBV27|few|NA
CASSSQGTGELFF
TGTGCCAGCAGTTCCCAGGGCACCGGGGAGCTGTTTTTT
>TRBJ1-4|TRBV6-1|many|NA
CASSEGQGNEKLFF
TGTGCCAGCAGTGAAGGTCAGGGGAATGAAAAACTGTTTTTT
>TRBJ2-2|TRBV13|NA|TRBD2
CASSLPLAPNTGELFF
TGTGCCAGCAGCTTACCACTAGCGCCGAACACCGGGGAGCTGTTTTTT
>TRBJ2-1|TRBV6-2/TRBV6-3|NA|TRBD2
CASSYSTASGSWDEQFF
TGTGCCAGCAGTTACTCGACTGCTAGCGGGAGTTGGGATGAGCAGTTCTTC
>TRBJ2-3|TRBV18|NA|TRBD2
CASSSRGGLRGRAEEDTQYF
TGTGCCAGCTCGTCCCGGGGAGGTTTACGCGGGAGGGCCGAGGAAGATACGCAGTATTTT
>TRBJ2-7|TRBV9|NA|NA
CASSVGRTSYEQYF
TGTGCCAGCAGCGTTGGACGGACTTCCTACGAGCAGTACTTC
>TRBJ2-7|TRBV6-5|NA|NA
CASSPVGLNSYEQYF
TGTGCCAGCAGCCCCGTAGGACTGAACTCCTACGAGCAGTACTTC
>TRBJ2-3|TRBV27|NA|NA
CASSFGPANTQYF
TGTGCCAGCAGCTTCGGACCAGCGAATACGCAGTATTTT
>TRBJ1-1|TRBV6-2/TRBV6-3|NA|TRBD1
CASTGTGFETEAFF
TGTGCCAGCACCGGGACAGGGTTTGAGACTGAAGCTTTCTTT
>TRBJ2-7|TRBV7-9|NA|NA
CASSNDYEQYF
TGTGCCAGCAGCAACGACTACGAGCAGTACTTC
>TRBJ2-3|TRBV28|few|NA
CASSTQGDTQYF
TGTGCCAGCAGTACACAGGGAGATACGCAGTATTTT
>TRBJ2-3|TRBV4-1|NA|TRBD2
CASSQEASGSTDTQYF
TGCGCCAGCAGCCAAGAGGCTAGCGGGAGCACAGATACGCAGTATTTT
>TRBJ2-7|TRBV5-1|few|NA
CASSLAPGRYEQYF
TGCGCCAGCAGCTTGGCCCCGGGTCGCTACGAGCAGTACTTC
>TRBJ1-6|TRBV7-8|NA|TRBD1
CASIEGASSSYNSPLHF
TGTGCCAGCATCGAGGGGGCGTCGAGCTCCTATAATTCACCCCTCCACTTT
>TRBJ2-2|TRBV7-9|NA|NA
CASTLGGLGVTGELFF
TGTGCCAGCACCCTAGGAGGGCTGGGCGTCACCGGGGAGCTGTTTTTT
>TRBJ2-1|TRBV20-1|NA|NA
CSAADYQEDNEQFF
TGCAGTGCGGCGGACTACCAGGAAGACAATGAGCAGTTCTTC
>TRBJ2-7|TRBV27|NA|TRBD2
CASSLSAGITYEQYF
TGTGCCAGCAGTTTATCAGCGGGAATTACCTACGAGCAGTACTTC
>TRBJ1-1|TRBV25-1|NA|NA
CASSERGGSTEAFF
TGTGCCAGCAGTGAAAGGGGGGGGTCCACTGAAGCTTTCTTT
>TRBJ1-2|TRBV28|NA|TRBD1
CASSFAQGGRPYGYTF
TGTGCCAGCAGTTTCGCCCAAGGGGGCCGGCCCTATGGCTACACCTTC